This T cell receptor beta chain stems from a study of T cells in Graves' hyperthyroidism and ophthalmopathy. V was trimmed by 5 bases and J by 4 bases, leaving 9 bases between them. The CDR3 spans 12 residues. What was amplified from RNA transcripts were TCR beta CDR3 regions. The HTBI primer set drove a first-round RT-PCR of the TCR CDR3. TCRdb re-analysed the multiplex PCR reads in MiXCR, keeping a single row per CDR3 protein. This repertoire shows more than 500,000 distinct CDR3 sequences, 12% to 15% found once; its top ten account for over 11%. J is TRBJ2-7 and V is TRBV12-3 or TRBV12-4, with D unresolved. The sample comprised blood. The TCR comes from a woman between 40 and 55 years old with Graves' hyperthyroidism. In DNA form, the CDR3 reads TGTGCCAGCAGTCCTTGGACGTACGAGCAGTACTTC. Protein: CASSPWTYEQYF.